This T cell receptor (beta chain) was observed in a study of Ad26.COV2.S vaccination and SARS-CoV-2 variants. For the study at large: Intramuscular Ad26.COV2.S doses were given once or twice, 56 days apart. General study points: Total responses of T cells may have been underestimated by the analyses of TCR breadth and depth.

Data came from immunoSEQ multiplex PCR; TCRdb stores just in-frame clones and leaves some out. The sample comprises about 400,000 clones, 83% of which are singletons, and nearly 7.5% rests with the top ten. There are 12 residues in the CDR3. CDR1 is SGHKS, CDR2 YYEKEE, per germline (reference sequence). Between the trimmed V and J ends, which lost 1 base and 7 bases, there was a span of 8 bases. Sample treatment: about 20 received Ad26.COV2.S at low or high dose, single or two shots; about 5 received placebo; per-sample allocation not given. Specimen acquisition occurred on day 63 following the initial vaccine or placebo injection. An Ad26 vector carrying the Wuhan-strain SARS-CoV-2 spike served as the vaccine. The table lists this clone with a few counts. Its matching antigen is unknown.

The rearrangement uses TRBV5-5 and TRBJ1-1; D not resolved. Sample: peripheral blood, taken in a trial of Ad26.COV2.S vaccine versus placebo. The source is a person between 18 and 65 years old who received the Ad26.COV2.S COVID-19 vaccine or a placebo. This CDR3 is CASSLYRLEAFF. For the CDR3, the DNA is TGTGCCAGCAGCTTGTACCGCCTTGAAGCTTTCTTT.